Each of the 19 T cell receptor beta chains below was sequenced from the same sample in a study of T cells in Graves' hyperthyroidism and ophthalmopathy. RNA transcripts provided the source from which TCR beta CDR3 regions were amplified. The TCR CDR3 was amplified in a first-round RT-PCR using the HTBI primer set. TCRdb fed the multiplex PCR reads into MiXCR, producing one record per CDR3 protein. The data show 200,000 to 300,000 distinct CDR3 sequences, about 17% seen once. Material for sequencing was blood. The receptors shown here come from a woman aged 18-35 years with Graves' ophthalmopathy.

This clonotype appeared many times. The chain uses TRBV11-1 and TRBJ2-2, with TRBD2 matching 7 bases. V dropped 4 bases and J dropped 5; count of bases not matched to a gene: 10. From germline, CDR1 is SGHAT and CDR2 FQDESV (reference sequence). This CDR3 has 16 residues. The CDR3 coding sequence is TGTGCCAGCAGCTCCCGGACTAGATCAGGGACCGGGGAGCTGTTTTTT. This gives the protein CASSSRTRSGTGELFF.

Ten or more counts support this clonotype. The genes are TRBV27 and TRBJ1-2, with D possibly matching TRBD1 (5 bases). V was cut by 6 bases and J by 4 bases, with 30 bases left in between. The CDR3 totals 19 residues. CDR1 and CDR2 (germline): MNHEY, SMNVEV (reference sequence). CDR3 in amino acids: CASSHNTVDGLRGFYGYTF. CDR3 DNA sequence: TGTGCCAGCAGCCACAACACGGTCGACGGGCTTAGGGGCTTCTATGGCTACACCTTC.

The chain employs TRBV3-1 and TRBJ2-5; D remains ambiguous. CDR1 and CDR2 from the germline V gene are LGHDT and YNNKEL (reference sequence). Trimming removed 4 bases at V and 6 bases at J, with 12 bases between. The CDR3 spans 13 residues. The DNA for the CDR3 is TGTGCCAGCAGCCCCAGCCCAGGCAAGACCCAGTACTTC. Residues: CASSPSPGKTQYF.

Notes on this clonotype: This may stem from a read error, because a much larger clone lies one nucleotide away. V usage is TRBV10-3 and J usage is TRBJ1-4; perhaps TRBD1 as D (5 bases). Germline loops: CDR1 ENHRY, CDR2 SYGVKD. The CDR3 spans 16 residues. The chain's CDR3 is CAISESPRQNNEKLVF. The CDR3 DNA sequence: TGTGCCATCAGTGAGTCGCCCAGACAGAACAATGAAAAACTGGTTTTT.

This clonotype occurred many times. The genes are TRBV4-1 and TRBJ1-2; D ambiguous. The CDR3 is 16 amino acids. The ends were cut back, 1 base at V and 8 bases at J, with 20 bases in the middle. CDR1 and CDR2 (germline): MGHRA, YSYEKL. The DNA of the CDR3 is TGCGCCAGCAGCCAAGGGGTCTCGGTCACCCTTCGAGGCTACACCTTC. Protein sequence: CASSQGVSVTLRGYTF.

Concerning this clonotype itself: The conserved final phenylalanine or tryptophan is absent from the CDR3, which likely points to a read error. The V and J genes are TRBV7-3 and TRBJ1-5, with a possible D match to TRBD1 (5 bases). V was trimmed by 6 bases and J by 7 bases, leaving 16 bases between them. Germline V gene lookup returns CDR1 SGHTA and CDR2 FQGTGA. CDR3 length: 14 residues. In DNA form, the CDR3 reads TGTGCCAGCAGGCGACGGGGGGTACGGCAGCCCCAGCATTCT. The encoded protein is CASRRRGVRQPQHS.

Many counts were recorded for this clonotype. The chain carries TRBV2 and TRBJ1-5; a possible D gene is TRBD1 (5 bases). Germline values: CDR1 SNHLY, CDR2 FYNNEI. This CDR3 comprises 14 residues. Trimming cost V 9 bases and J 7 bases, with 19 bases left between them. The CDR3 region is CASSREGLGQPQHF. In DNA form, the CDR3 reads TGTGCCAGTTCCCGGGAGGGGCTCGGGCAGCCCCAGCATTTT.

This clonotype was found a few times. This chain connects TRBV20-1 to TRBJ1-6; D is unclear. Germline CDR1 reads DFQATT; CDR2 reads SNEGSKA (reference sequence). This CDR3 has 13 amino acids. CDR3 protein: CSAPPTLNSPLHF. In nucleotides, the CDR3 is TGCAGCGCTCCCCCGACCTTAAATTCACCCCTCCACTTT.

This clonotype was seen repeatedly, ten times or more. The chain carries TRBV7-9 and TRBJ2-1; 10 positions match TRBD2. V lost 2 bases and J lost 10; bases outside the gene matches: 8. The germline gives CDR1 SEHNR, CDR2 FQNEAQ (reference sequence). The CDR3 loop spans 15 amino acids. CDR3 in DNA: TGTGCCAGCAGCTTAACTAGCGGGAAGGAGGAGGAGCAGTTCTTC. This sequence encodes CASSLTSGKEEEQFF.

In its sample, this clonotype was seen many times. The chain combines TRBV29-1 with TRBJ2-1; D gene unclear. The CDR3 consists of 12 residues. Per the germline V gene, CDR1 is SQVTM and CDR2 is ANQGSEA. The germline V and J ends were trimmed by 5 bases and 6 bases, with 11 bases remaining between them. The CDR3 DNA reads TGCAGCGTTTCTTGGCGAGGCAATGAGCAGTTCTTC. It specifies CSVSWRGNEQFF.

This clonotype was recorded many times. The chain combines TRBV18 with TRBJ1-1; no reliable D call. Germline CDR1 reads KGHSH; CDR2 reads LQKENI. The CDR3 has 11 residues. The V and J ends lost 2 bases and 2 bases respectively, with 0 bases between them. CDR3 sequence reads: CASSPNTEAFF. The CDR3 DNA reads TGTGCCAGCTCACCAAACACTGAAGCTTTCTTT.

In this sample, this clonotype turned up many times. The chain has TRBV4-1 and TRBJ2-7; 7 positions match TRBD2. This CDR3 has 14 amino acids. The J segment lost 5 bases and the V segment lost 4 bases, leaving 8 bases of the junction unmatched. Germline V gene data show CDR1 as MGHRA and CDR2 as YSYEKL. The CDR3 loop reads CASSPPNREDEQYF. In DNA form, the CDR3 reads TGCGCCAGCAGCCCACCTAACCGGGAGGACGAGCAGTACTTC.

This clonotype was observed many times. The rearrangement uses TRBV28 and TRBJ2-5; 8 bases align to TRBD1. The germline CDR1 and CDR2 sequences are MDHEN and SYDVKM. This CDR3 comprises 10 residues. This CDR3 reads CMTGAETQYF. CDR3 DNA sequence: TGTATGACAGGGGCAGAGACCCAGTACTTC.

The chain has TRBV4-3 and TRBJ2-3; tentatively, D is TRBD1 (5 bases). Germline loops: CDR1 LGHNA, CDR2 YSLEER. This CDR3 comprises 14 residues. V was cut by 2 bases and J by 2 bases, with 8 bases left in between. CDR3 loop: CASSQSDNTDTQYF. DNA of the CDR3: TGCGCCAGCAGCCAATCGGACAACACAGATACGCAGTATTTT.

This clonotype was found many times. This chain links TRBV3-1 with TRBJ2-3; D unresolved. Trimming removed 8 bases from V and 6 bases from J, with 9 bases in between. CDR3 size: 11 residues. Germline V lookup: CDR1 LGHDT, CDR2 YNNKEL (reference sequence). The CDR3 region is CASRQTDTQYF. In DNA, the CDR3 is TGTGCCAGCCGACAAACCGATACGCAGTATTTT.

This clonotype counts as medium-sized. The gene calls are TRBV20-1 and TRBJ2-7; D remains ambiguous. Per the germline V gene, CDR1 is DFQATT and CDR2 is SNEGSKA (reference sequence). Trimming cost V 6 bases and J 2 bases, with 11 bases left between them. CDR3 length: 12 amino acids. This CDR3 is CSARINTYEQYF. In DNA form, the CDR3 reads TGCAGTGCAAGGATAAACACCTACGAGCAGTACTTC.

A word on this clonotype: This could be a read error, since a much larger clone is one nucleotide away. The chain links TRBV2 to TRBJ2-1; D might be TRBD1 or TRBD2, each matching 5 bases. The J call may not be correct, given that the DNA end is closer to TRBJ2-7. This CDR3 region has 14 residues. From germline, CDR1 is SNHLY and CDR2 FYNNEI. The CDR3 region has the DNA TGTGCCAGCCCGTTGAGGGGAACCTACAATGAGCAGTACTTC. Translating it yields CASPLRGTYNEQYF.

This clonotype has only one observation. This chain joins TRBV24-1 and TRBJ1-1, with 7 bases fitting TRBD1. Germline CDR1 reads KGHDR; CDR2 reads SFDVKD. V trimming: 5 bases; J trimming: 5 bases; junction bases outside the gene matches: 4. The CDR3 sequence is 13 residues long. This CDR3 reads CATSATTGTEAFF. The CDR3 DNA reads as TGTGCCACCAGTGCGACGACAGGGACTGAAGCTTTCTTT.

This clonotype was seen many times. The chain uses TRBV6-1 and TRBJ2-5; tentative D call: TRBD1 (6 bases). The CDR3 is 13 residues long. V was cut by 8 bases and J by 7 bases, with 17 bases left in between. CDR1 is MNHNS and CDR2 is SASEGT in the germline V gene. CDR3 DNA sequence: TGTGCCAGCGAGGGGACAAGGCTGGGGACCCAGTACTTC. This gives the protein CASEGTRLGTQYF.